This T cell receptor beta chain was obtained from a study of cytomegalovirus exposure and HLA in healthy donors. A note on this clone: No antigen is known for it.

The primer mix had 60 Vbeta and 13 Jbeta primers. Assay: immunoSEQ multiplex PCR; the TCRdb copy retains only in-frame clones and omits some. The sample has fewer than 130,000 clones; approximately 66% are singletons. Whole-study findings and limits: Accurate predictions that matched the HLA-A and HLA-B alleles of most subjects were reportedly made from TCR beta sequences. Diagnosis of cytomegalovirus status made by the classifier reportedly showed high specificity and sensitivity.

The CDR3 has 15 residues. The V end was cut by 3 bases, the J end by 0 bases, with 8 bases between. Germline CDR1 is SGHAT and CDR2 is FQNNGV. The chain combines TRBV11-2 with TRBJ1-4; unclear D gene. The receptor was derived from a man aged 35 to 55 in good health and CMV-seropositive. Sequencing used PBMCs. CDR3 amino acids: CASSLATATNEKLFF. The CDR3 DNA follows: TGTGCCAGCAGCTTGGCGACTGCAACTAATGAAAAACTGTTTTTT.